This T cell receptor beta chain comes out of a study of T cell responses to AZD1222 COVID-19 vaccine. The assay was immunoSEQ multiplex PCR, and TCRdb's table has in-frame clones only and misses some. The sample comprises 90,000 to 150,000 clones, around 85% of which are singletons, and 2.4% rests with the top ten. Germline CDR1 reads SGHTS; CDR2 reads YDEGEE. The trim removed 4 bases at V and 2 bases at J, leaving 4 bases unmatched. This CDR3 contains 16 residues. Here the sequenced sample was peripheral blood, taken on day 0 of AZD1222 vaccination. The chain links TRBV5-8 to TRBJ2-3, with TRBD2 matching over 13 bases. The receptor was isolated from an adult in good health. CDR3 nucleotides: TGTGCCAGCAGCAAACTAGCGGGAGGGCTCACAGATACGCAGTATTTT. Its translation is CASSKLAGGLTDTQYF.